These T cell receptor beta chains were read from a single sample in a study of technical replicates of blood from four donors. Profiled with immunoSEQ multiplex PCR; TCRdb holds only in-frame clones, not every one. The sample has about 89,000 clones, about 94% seen once. Material: T cells isolated from PBMCs. These receptors came from a human donor in good health. Each CDR3 is given with its conserved first and last residue. The D gene is left open where the match is weak. Not all rows give a size; the values are once, few, many and, for expanded clones, a class.

-	TRBV10-2	TRBJ1-1	-	CASTMGFADSEAFF	TGCGCCAGCACCATGGGTTTTGCCGACAGTGAAGCTTTCTTT
-	TRBV29-1	TRBJ2-7	-	CSVEVSPGSYEQYF	TGCAGCGTTGAAGTCTCTCCGGGTTCCTACGAGCAGTACTTC
-	TRBV5-1	TRBJ2-3	-	CASSPSTTRTDTQYF	TGCGCCAGCAGCCCCTCAACTACTCGCACAGATACGCAGTATTTT
-	TRBV5-8	TRBJ2-3	-	CASSLGGAVDVTDTQYF	TGTGCCAGCAGCTTAGGGGGGGCGGTCGATGTAACAGATACGCAGTATTTT
TRBD2	TRBV5-4	TRBJ2-5	-	CASSLGASGGPRDQYF	TGTGCCAGCAGCTTGGGGGCTAGCGGGGGCCCCCGTGACCAGTACTTC
TRBD1	TRBV6-4	TRBJ1-2	-	CASSVETGVYGYTF	TGTGCCAGCAGTGTGGAAACAGGGGTCTATGGCTACACCTTC
TRBD2	TRBV9	TRBJ2-4	-	CASSVGLAGGAKNIQYF	TGTGCCAGCAGCGTAGGTCTAGCGGGGGGGGCCAAAAACATTCAGTACTTC
-	TRBV6-5	TRBJ2-7	-	CASSYSRRQVYEQYF	TGTGCCAGCAGTTACTCCCGGCGGCAAGTCTACGAGCAGTACTTC
-	TRBV11-2	TRBJ2-1	-	CASSFYSYNEQFF	TGTGCCAGCAGCTTCTACTCCTACAATGAGCAGTTCTTC
TRBD2	TRBV5-6	TRBJ2-7	-	CASSFFQGSGRLSYEQYF	TGTGCCAGCAGCTTTTTTCAAGGTAGCGGGAGGCTTTCCTACGAGCAGTACTTC
TRBD2	TRBV7-8	TRBJ2-1	-	CASSGDWWLAGPHNEQFF	TGTGCCAGCAGCGGGGACTGGTGGCTAGCGGGGCCCCACAATGAGCAGTTCTTC
TRBD1	TRBV27	TRBJ1-5	-	CASSFKGASNQPQHF	TGTGCCAGCAGTTTCAAGGGGGCTAGCAATCAGCCCCAGCATTTT
TRBD2	TRBV11-2	TRBJ2-5	once	CASSLELLAGVETQYF	TGTGCCAGCAGCTTAGAGCTGCTAGCGGGAGTGGAGACCCAGTACTTC
-	TRBV7-9	TRBJ2-3	-	CASSRDDRIGTQYF	TGTGCCAGCAGCAGAGACGACAGGATCGGTACGCAGTATTTT
-	TRBV29-1	TRBJ1-1	-	CSAPIQGNTEAFF	TGCAGCGCCCCTATACAGGGGAACACTGAAGCTTTCTTT
TRBD2	TRBV11-2	TRBJ2-5	-	CASSSIAGGLGETQYF	TGTGCCAGCAGCTCTATAGCGGGAGGGTTAGGAGAGACCCAGTACTTC
TRBD1	TRBV28	TRBJ1-2	-	CASSFRQGINYGYTF	TGTGCCAGCAGTTTCCGACAGGGGATAAACTATGGCTACACCTTC
TRBD2	TRBV19	TRBJ2-7	once	CASSIAPGGALDEQYF	TGTGCCAGTAGTATAGCCCCGGGAGGGGCTCTAGACGAGCAGTACTTC
TRBD1	TRBV4-2	TRBJ1-1	-	CASSQLGQGRSEAFF	TGTGCCAGCAGCCAGTTGGGACAGGGACGATCTGAAGCTTTCTTT
-	TRBV7-3	TRBJ1-1	-	CASSLSIAGSPLNTEAFF	TGTGCCAGCAGCTTAAGCATTGCGGGGAGCCCTTTGAACACTGAAGCTTTCTTT
-	TRBV19	TRBJ1-2	-	CASSIVLGQSYGYTF	TGTGCCAGTAGTATAGTTCTGGGGCAGAGCTATGGCTACACCTTC
TRBD1	TRBV30	TRBJ1-2	-	CAWSRGQTLYGYTF	TGTGCCTGGAGTAGGGGACAGACACTCTATGGCTACACCTTC
-	TRBV15	TRBJ2-3	few	CATSNPTGKDTDTQYF	TGTGCCACCAGCAACCCGACCGGGAAGGACACAGATACGCAGTATTTT
-	TRBV11-2	TRBJ2-5	-	CASSLVYIWTEEETQYF	TGTGCCAGCAGCTTAGTTTATATTTGGACAGAGGAAGAGACCCAGTACTTC
TRBD2	TRBV7-3	TRBJ2-1	-	CASSLASGGALSNEQFF	TGTGCCAGCAGCTTAGCTAGCGGGGGGGCCCTTAGCAATGAGCAGTTCTTC
-	TRBV28	TRBJ2-5	-	CASSLARAETQYF	TGTGCCAGCAGCTTAGCCAGGGCAGAGACCCAGTACTTC
-	TRBV6-1	TRBJ2-5	-	CASGGFKETQYF	TGTGCCAGCGGGGGCTTTAAAGAGACCCAGTACTTC
TRBD1	TRBV28	TRBJ1-5	-	CASSSPGQADYSNQPQHF	TGTGCCAGCAGTTCGCCGGGACAGGCCGATTATAGCAATCAGCCCCAGCATTTT
-	TRBV6-1	TRBJ2-5	once	CASSEDGRTQYF	TGTGCCAGCAGTGAAGATGGGCGAACCCAGTACTTC
-	TRBV5-4	TRBJ1-3	-	CASSGGLGNTIYF	TGTGCCAGCAGCGGTGGGCTTGGAAACACCATATATTTT
TRBD1	TRBV10-3	TRBJ2-7	-	CAISGDSLGEQYF	TGTGCCATCAGTGGGGACAGTCTAGGCGAGCAGTACTTC
-	TRBV28	TRBJ2-5	-	CASSRRANQETQYF	TGTGCCAGCAGTCGACGAGCGAACCAAGAGACCCAGTACTTC
TRBD1	TRBV4-1	TRBJ2-7	-	CASSQGQNYEQYF	TGCGCCAGCAGCCAGGGACAGAACTACGAGCAGTACTTC